This T cell receptor (beta chain) was obtained from a study of molecular identifiers for immune sequencing clone quantification. Germline CDR1 LGHDT, CDR2 YNNKEL (reference sequence). CDR3 length equals 14 residues. V dropped 3 bases and J dropped 2; count of bases not matched to a gene: 0. TCRdb itself ran the PCR reads through MiXCR, one entry per CDR3 protein. The repertoire holds roughly 50,000 distinct CDR3 sequences, with roughly a quarter as singletons. The genes are TRBV3-1 and TRBJ1-5; the match to TRBD1 covers 8 bases. The receptor was isolated from a human donor in good health. Some libraries in this study had Jurkat cell RNA spiked in. The specimen sequenced was naive CD8+ T cells from blood, with Jurkat cell RNA spiked in. Subset here: FACS-sorted CD8+CD4-CCR7+CD45RA+ naive T cells. The CDR3 loop is CASSQTGGNQPQHF. CDR3 DNA: TGTGCCAGCAGCCAGACAGGGGGCAATCAGCCCCAGCATTTT.